The clone carrying this T cell receptor beta chain was recorded once. Antigen specificity is unknown. Germline assignment: CDR1 SGHRS and CDR2 YFSETQ. The CDR3 sequence is 15 residues long. V lost 0 bases, J lost 2 bases, and 11 bases lay in between. This entry comes from a study of post-analysis software for immune sequencing data. Findings of the study overall: Controls had lower frequencies than patients of four or five TRBV segments, which included TRBV5-6, TRBV5-1 and TRBV20-1.

Carried by the TCR beta cDNA libraries were unique molecular identifiers. TCRdb passed the PCR reads through MiXCR, listing each CDR3 protein once. The repertoire includes about 820,000 distinct CDR3 sequences, about 50% of them detected once, and approximately 4.5% sits in the top ten. The J gene is TRBJ2-5, the V gene TRBV5-1, with D uncertain. Input material: blood. The TCR sequence derives from a girl aged 5-17 years with multiple sclerosis. The CDR3 nucleotides are TGCGCCAGCAGCTTGGGGGCCAGCCGACAAGAGACCCAGTACTTC. Its translation is CASSLGASRQETQYF.